Each of the 12 T cell receptor beta chains below was sequenced from the same sample in a study of tumor T cells in aggressive B-cell lymphoma. Clones were read by immunoSEQ multiplex PCR, and TCRdb kept only the in-frame ones, dropping some. The sample carries about 11,000 clones, 89% recorded once. The source material was tumor tissue. These receptors all come from an adult with diffuse large B cell lymphoma.

The V and J genes are TRBV4-2 and TRBJ2-3; TRBD2 aligns across 8 bases. The CDR3 covers 16 residues. Germline V gene lookup returns CDR1 LGHNA and CDR2 YNFKEQ. Unmatched junction bases numbered 5, after V lost 3 bases and J lost 0 bases. CDR3 loop: CASSQQTSASTDTQYF. The CDR3, as DNA: TGTGCCAGCAGCCAGCAGACTAGCGCTAGCACAGATACGCAGTATTTT.

This clone was detected only once. This chain connects TRBV18 to TRBJ2-1; a possible D gene is TRBD1 (5 bases). CDR3 size: 16 residues. V was clipped by 2 bases and J by 1 base, with 12 bases between them. CDR1 and CDR2 (germline): KGHSH, LQKENI. The CDR3 bases are TGTGCCAGCTCACCAAGACAGTCCCGTTCCTACAATGAGCAGTTCTTC. Translation gives CASSPRQSRSYNEQFF.

The chain carries TRBV5-1 and TRBJ2-1; the match to TRBD1 covers 7 bases. This CDR3 is 15 amino acids long. Germline V gene sequence: CDR1 SGHRS, CDR2 YFSETQ. V was pared by 0 bases and J by 6 bases, with 6 bases of the junction left unmatched. This CDR3 reads CASSLEGQQFNEQFF. The CDR3 coding sequence is TGCGCCAGCAGCTTGGAGGGACAGCAATTCAATGAGCAGTTCTTC.

The chain joins TRBV28 to TRBJ1-5; D is unresolved. The V gene lost 3 bases and the J gene lost 9 bases, with 9 bases spanning the gap. CDR1 is MDHEN and CDR2 is SYDVKM in the germline V gene. The CDR3 spans 12 residues. The CDR3 loop reads CASSFWELPQHF. The CDR3, as DNA: TGTGCCAGCAGTTTCTGGGAGTTGCCCCAGCATTTT.

The rearrangement uses TRBV7-8 and TRBJ2-7; the match to TRBD1 covers 10 bases. The J segment lost 2 bases and the V segment lost 5 bases, leaving 9 bases of the junction unmatched. From germline, CDR1 is SGHVS and CDR2 FQNEAQ. The CDR3 loop spans 16 amino acids. The CDR3 is CASSPLGGQGAYEQYF. The CDR3 DNA sequence: TGTGCCAGCAGCCCGCTGGGAGGACAGGGGGCCTACGAGCAGTACTTC.

This chain connects TRBV7-2 to TRBJ2-1; TRBD2 matches 13 bases. CDR3 size: 19 residues. After removal of 2 bases from V and 0 bases from J, the junction contained 7 bases not matched to a gene. The germline CDR1 and CDR2 sequences are SGHTA and FQGNSA. CDR3 in amino acids: CASSLTGLAGPSSYNEQFF. The CDR3 nucleotides read TGTGCCAGCAGCTTAACGGGACTAGCGGGGCCGAGCTCCTACAATGAGCAGTTCTTC.

The rearrangement joins TRBV4-3 to TRBJ1-5, with a tentative D call TRBD1 (6 bases). V gave up 1 base and J gave up 2 bases, with 6 bases separating them. This CDR3 has 14 residues. Germline V lookup: CDR1 LGHNA, CDR2 YSLEER. CDR3 sequence (DNA): TGCGCCAGCAGCCAAGGGACAGGCAATCAGCCCCAGCATTTT. This gives the protein CASSQGTGNQPQHF.

CDR3 nucleotide sequence: TGTGCCAGCTCACAGACGACTAGCGGATGGGAGACCCAGTACTTC. Its translation: CASSQTTSGWETQYF. J is TRBJ2-5 and V is TRBV18; 9 nucleotides align to TRBD2. CDR3 length equals 15 residues. The germline V gene encodes CDR1 KGHSH and CDR2 LQKENI. V shed 4 bases, J shed 5 bases, and the junction held 8 bases outside the gene matches.

This clone was seen just once. This sequence joins TRBV5-1 and TRBJ2-7; TRBD2 matches at 10 bases. Germline V gene data show CDR1 as SGHRS and CDR2 as YFSETQ. This CDR3 spans 16 amino acids. The V gene end was trimmed by 6 bases and the J gene end by 5 bases; junction bases not matched to a gene: 14. The CDR3 loop reads CASTHGAAGGIHEQYF. The CDR3 DNA reads as TGCGCCAGCACCCATGGGGCAGCGGGAGGGATCCACGAGCAGTACTTC.

The chain combines TRBV19 with TRBJ1-5, with D unclear. The germline V gene has CDR1 LNHDA and CDR2 SQIVND (reference sequence). The CDR3 length is 15 residues. The ends were cut back, 3 bases at V and 1 base at J, with 10 bases in the middle. This chain's CDR3 is CASSIRVSSNQPQHF. The CDR3 region has the DNA TGTGCCAGTAGTATTCGGGTGAGCAGCAATCAGCCCCAGCATTTT.

The chain employs TRBV18 and TRBJ2-1; TRBD2 agrees at 9 bases. Per the germline V gene, CDR1 is KGHSH and CDR2 is LQKENI. The CDR3 spans 15 residues. Unmatched junction bases numbered 5, after V lost 3 bases and J lost 5 bases. Written as DNA, the CDR3 is TGTGCCAGCTCACCGGGACTAGCTCTACACAATGAGCAGTTCTTC. Protein sequence: CASSPGLALHNEQFF.

This chain connects TRBV28 to TRBJ2-7, with D perhaps matching TRBD2 (5 bases). The germline gives CDR1 MDHEN, CDR2 SYDVKM. The germline V and J ends were trimmed by 7 bases and 2 bases, with 9 bases remaining between them. The length of the CDR3 is 12 residues. This CDR3 is CASTGIPYEQYF. The CDR3 DNA follows: TGTGCCAGCACGGGGATTCCCTACGAGCAGTACTTC.